This TCR beta chain was sequenced for a study of cytomegalovirus exposure and HLA in healthy donors. PCR employed 60 Vbeta and 13 Jbeta primers. Clones were sequenced by immunoSEQ multiplex PCR, and TCRdb holds only the in-frame ones, with some missing. The sample comprises approximately 92,000 clones, under 90% of which are singletons, and approximately 4.2% rests with the top ten. The specimen sequenced was PBMCs. This receptor was obtained from a woman in her 70s in good health and CMV-seropositive.

As DNA, the CDR3 is TGCGCCAGCAGCCGTTTACAGGGTTATCAAGAGACCCAGTACTTC. Translated: CASSRLQGYQETQYF. The chain combines TRBV4-3 with TRBJ2-5; tentatively, D is TRBD1 (6 bases). This CDR3 has 15 amino acids. The V end lost 4 bases, the J end lost 2 bases, and 14 bases lay between the germline ends. Germline V CDR1 and CDR2: LGHNA, YSLEER.